The 9 T cell receptor beta chains reported below all come from one sample, sequenced in a study of blood T cell repertoires in COVID-19. Assay: immunoSEQ multiplex PCR; the TCRdb copy retains only in-frame clones and omits some. The sample records some 250,000 clones, about nine tenths being singletons. Specimen: peripheral blood. These receptor sequences come from a man aged 60 to 75 who had recovered from COVID-19.

V gene TRBV7-2 combines with J gene TRBJ2-7; D uncertain. V shed 0 bases and J shed 6 bases, with 12 bases lying between them. Per the germline V gene, CDR1 is SGHTA and CDR2 is FQGNSA. The CDR3 loop spans 14 amino acids. DNA for the CDR3: TGTGCCAGCAGCTTAGCCGACAAGAGATGCGAGCAGTACGTC. Amino acids: CASSLADKRCEQYV.

The chain has TRBV18 and TRBJ2-3; no clear D gene. The CDR3 is 15 amino acids. CDR1 and CDR2 (germline): KGHSH, LQKENI. The ends were cut back, 3 bases at V and 4 bases at J, with 14 bases in the middle. CDR3 nucleotide sequence: TGTGCCAGCTCACCTGGATGGGCAGCCCCAGATACGCAGTATTTT. Residues: CASSPGWAAPDTQYF. Looking up the rest from reference TRBV18 and TRBJ2-3 gives the full variable domain: NAGVMQNPRHLVRRRGQEARLRCSPMKGHSHVYWYRQLPEEGLKFMVYLQKENIIDESGMPKERFSAEFPKEGPSILRIQQVVRGDSAAYFCASSPGWAAPDTQYFGPGTRLTVL.

The genes are TRBV7-9 and TRBJ2-1; D may be TRBD1 (5 bases). CDR3 length equals 15 residues. V was shortened by 5 bases and J by 5 bases, with 16 bases between the two germline ends. Germline assignment: CDR1 SEHNR and CDR2 FQNEAQ (reference sequence). CDR3 sequence: CASSVNRPPHNEQFF. The CDR3 DNA reads TGTGCCAGCAGCGTGAACAGGCCCCCCCACAATGAGCAGTTCTTC.

This chain links TRBV18 with TRBJ1-1, with D perhaps TRBD1 (6 bases). The germline V gene has CDR1 KGHSH and CDR2 LQKENI. The CDR3 covers 16 residues. V lost 1 base and J 2 bases, leaving 14 bases between the germline ends. The DNA of the CDR3 is TGTGCCAGCTCACCACGAGATGGACAGCGCAACACTGAAGCTTTCTTT. Its protein product is CASSPRDGQRNTEAFF. Looking up the rest from reference TRBV18 and TRBJ1-1 gives the full variable domain: NAGVMQNPRHLVRRRGQEARLRCSPMKGHSHVYWYRQLPEEGLKFMVYLQKENIIDESGMPKERFSAEFPKEGPSILRIQQVVRGDSAAYFCASSPRDGQRNTEAFFGQGTRLTVV.

The gene calls are TRBV7-2 and TRBJ1-2, with a possible D match to TRBD1 (5 bases). Trimming took 3 bases from V and 5 from J, leaving 16 bases between them. This CDR3 has 15 amino acids. Looked up from germline, CDR1 is SGHTA and CDR2 is FQGNSA. The CDR3 DNA is TGTGCCAGCAGCTTCGATCAGGGTGTTGCGTATGGCTACACCTTC. As protein: CASSFDQGVAYGYTF.

The J gene is TRBJ2-3, the V gene TRBV14; TRBD1 is a possible D gene (5 bases). V lost 4 bases and J lost 4, with 12 bases in between. This CDR3 is built from 14 residues. Germline V gene lookup returns CDR1 SGHDN and CDR2 FVKESK. CDR3 in amino acids: CASSRRGRADTQYF. The CDR3, as DNA: TGTGCCAGCAGCCGTAGGGGAAGGGCAGATACGCAGTATTTT.

The chain joins TRBV28 to TRBJ1-4, with D perhaps matching TRBD1 (6 bases). This CDR3 has 15 amino acids. Germline V gene data show CDR1 as MDHEN and CDR2 as SYDVKM. With 2 bases removed from V and 6 bases from J, the gap between germline ends came to 13 bases. The chain's CDR3 is CASSLLRQAHEKLFF. The CDR3 nucleotides are TGTGCCAGCAGTTTACTCCGACAGGCACATGAAAAACTGTTTTTT.

The chain uses TRBV11-3 and TRBJ2-1, with TRBD1 matching 8 bases. The CDR3 contains 13 residues. The V gene end was trimmed by 5 bases and the J gene end by 10 bases; junction bases not matched to a gene: 7. Germline CDR1 is SGHNT and CDR2 is YENEEA. In DNA, the CDR3 is TGTGCCAGCAGCCCAGGGGGCGAAGGAGAGCAGTTCTTC. This codes for CASSPGGEGEQFF.

The chain links TRBV5-5 to TRBJ1-4; D is possibly TRBD1 (5 bases). CDR3 length: 16 residues. Germline V lookup: CDR1 SGHKS, CDR2 YYEKEE (reference sequence). Trimming left V 0 bases short and J 1 base short, with 10 bases between. CDR3 sequence: CASSLVGGGTNEKLFF. In nucleotides, the CDR3 is TGTGCCAGCAGCTTGGTCGGGGGTGGAACTAATGAAAAACTGTTTTTT.